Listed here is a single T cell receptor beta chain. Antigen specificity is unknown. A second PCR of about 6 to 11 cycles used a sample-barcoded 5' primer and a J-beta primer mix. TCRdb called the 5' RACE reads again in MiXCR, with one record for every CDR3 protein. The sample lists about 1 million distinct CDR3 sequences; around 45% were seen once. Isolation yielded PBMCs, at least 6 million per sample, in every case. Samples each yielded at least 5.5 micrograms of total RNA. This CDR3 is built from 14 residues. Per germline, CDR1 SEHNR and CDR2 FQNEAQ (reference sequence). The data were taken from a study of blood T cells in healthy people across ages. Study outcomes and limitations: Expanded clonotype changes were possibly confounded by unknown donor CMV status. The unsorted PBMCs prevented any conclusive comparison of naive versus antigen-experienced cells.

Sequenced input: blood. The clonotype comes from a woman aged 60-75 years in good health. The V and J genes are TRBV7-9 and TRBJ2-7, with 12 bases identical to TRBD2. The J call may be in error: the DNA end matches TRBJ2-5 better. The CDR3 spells CASSGLAGRETQYF. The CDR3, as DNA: TGTGCCAGCAGCGGACTAGCGGGAAGGGAGACCCAGTACTTC.